This is a list of T cell receptor beta chains from one sample in a study of blood T cell repertoires in COVID-19. Using immunoSEQ multiplex PCR, the repertoire was profiled, and TCRdb retains in-frame clones only, with some absent. The repertoire holds approximately 100,000 clones, with approximately 91% as singletons. The sequenced sample was peripheral blood. The receptors shown here come from a human donor in a cohort sampled during active COVID-19. Each CDR3 is given with its conserved first and last residue. D genes are given only for firm matches.

d_gene,v_gene,j_gene,CDR3aa,CDR3nt
TRBD1,TRBV5-1,TRBJ1-1,CASTGQTEAFF,TGCGCCAGCACGGGACAGACCGAAGCTTTCTTT
.,TRBV5-5,TRBJ2-1,CASSPRDGSNNEQFF,TGTGCCAGCAGCCCCCGTGACGGGAGCAACAATGAGCAGTTCTTC
TRBD2,TRBV7-9,TRBJ2-3,CATPSGLATDTQYF,TGTGCCACCCCATCGGGACTAGCAACAGATACGCAGTATTTT
TRBD2,TRBV7-3,TRBJ2-3,CASSYLGLAGGGDTQYF,TGTGCCAGCAGCTACTTGGGACTAGCGGGGGGCGGAGATACGCAGTATTTT
.,TRBV1,TRBJ2-7,CTSSLLLAGHPYEQYF,TGCACCAGCAGCCTTCTACTAGCGGGTCACCCCTACGAGCAGTACTTC
TRBD1,TRBV19,TRBJ1-5,CASSRDRGRGNQPQHF,TGTGCCAGTAGCCGGGACAGGGGGCGCGGCAATCAGCCCCAGCATTTT
.,TRBV12-5,TRBJ2-5,CASNRNTGPRETQYF,TGTGCTAGCAACCGTAACACAGGGCCGCGGGAGACCCAGTACTTC
TRBD2,TRBV28,TRBJ2-2,CASSLLAEANTGELFF,TGTGCCAGCAGCCTTCTAGCGGAAGCGAACACCGGGGAGCTGTTTTTT
.,TRBV7-2,TRBJ2-3,CASRGVGGYTDTQYF,TGTGCCAGCAGGGGTGTGGGGGGATACACAGATACGCAGTATTTT
TRBD2,TRBV9,TRBJ2-1,CASSAIAGVAYNEQFF,TGTGCCAGCAGCGCCATAGCGGGGGTGGCCTACAATGAGCAGTTCTTC
TRBD2,TRBV5-4,TRBJ2-5,CASSLRGGRETQYF,TGTGCCAGCAGCTTACGCGGGGGGAGAGAGACCCAGTACTTC